The present TCR beta chain was sequenced within a study of blood T cell repertoires in COVID-19. Per the study methods: Amplification from reference gene primers served as the basis for estimated nucleated cell counts. Some clones are missing from TCRdb's copy, which holds only in-frame ones; the method was immunoSEQ multiplex PCR. The V and J calls and clone size were taken over from that table, and D and trimming were inferred from the DNA. The sample lists around 190,000 clones; around 80% were seen once. The sequence was obtained from a man aged 60 to 69 with acute or convalescent COVID-19. Material: peripheral blood.

The CDR3 DNA reads TGTGCCAGCAGCTTGGCCAGCGGGGGGGAAGAAGATACGCAGTATTTT. Its translation: CASSLASGGEEDTQYF. This sequence joins TRBV5-8 and TRBJ2-3, with 10 bases fitting TRBD2. Germline V gene sequence: CDR1 SGHTS, CDR2 YDEGEE. V lost 0 bases, J lost 5 bases, and 6 bases stayed unmatched. CDR3 length equals 16 residues.